These T cell receptor beta chains were read from a single sample in a study of CD8 T cells in Susac syndrome. TCRdb reprocessed the immunoSEQ multiplex PCR reads with MiXCR, giving one entry per CDR3 protein. The sample lists 250,000 to 300,000 distinct CDR3 sequences, about 85% occurring once. Sequencing input: CD8+ T cells from PBMCs. The receptors stem from a human donor with multiple sclerosis. CDR3s include the opening cysteine and the closing phenylalanine or tryptophan. The D gene is left open where the match is weak. Some rows mark clone size as missing; the rest say once, few, many or name a class of expanded clone.

V: TRBV2
J: TRBJ1-5
D: NA
size: NA
length: 12
DNA: TGTGCCAGCAGAGCCCTTAATCAGCCCCAGCATTTT
CDR3: CASRALNQPQHF

V: TRBV5-1
J: TRBJ1-4
D: NA
size: NA
length: 11
DNA: TGCGCCAGCAGCTGGGAGGGGGAACTGTTTTTT
CDR3: CASSWEGELFF

V: TRBV29-1
J: TRBJ1-1
D: TRBD1
size: NA
length: 11
DNA: TGCAGCGTAATTGGGACAGATGAAGCTTTCTTT
CDR3: CSVIGTDEAFF

V: TRBV27
J: TRBJ1-1
D: TRBD1
size: NA
length: 14
DNA: TGTGCCAGCAGTTTAGTCCAGGGGGCCCCTGAAGCTTTCTTT
CDR3: CASSLVQGAPEAFF

V: TRBV12-3/TRBV12-4
J: TRBJ1-2
D: NA
size: NA
length: 15
DNA: TGTGCCAGCAGTTTCTCAGCCAGGGCTAACTATGGCTACACCTTC
CDR3: CASSFSARANYGYTF

V: TRBV19
J: TRBJ2-5
D: NA
size: NA
length: 13
DNA: TGTGCCAGTAGTATAGCGGCGATGGAGACCCAGTACTTC
CDR3: CASSIAAMETQYF

V: TRBV5-8
J: TRBJ1-5
D: NA
size: NA
length: 15
DNA: TGTGCCAGCAGCTTGGTCGGACGGAGGAATCAGCCCCAGCATTTT
CDR3: CASSLVGRRNQPQHF

V: TRBV19
J: TRBJ2-2
D: NA
size: NA
length: 12
DNA: TGTGCCAGTAGTATCCATTCCGGGGAGCTGTTTTTT
CDR3: CASSIHSGELFF

V: TRBV29-1
J: TRBJ1-1
D: NA
size: NA
length: 16
DNA: TGCAGCGTTGAAGATGAACGGGCCGGGTTTTCCAGTGAAGCTTTCTTT
CDR3: CSVEDERAGFSSEAFF

V: TRBV27
J: TRBJ2-2
D: NA
size: NA
length: 14
DNA: TGTGCCAGCAGTTTATACAGGGTTACCGGGGAGCTGTTTTTT
CDR3: CASSLYRVTGELFF

V: TRBV12-3/TRBV12-4
J: TRBJ2-1
D: TRBD2
size: NA
length: 15
DNA: TGTGCCAGCGCAAATAGCGGGGACCGCCCCAATGAGCAGTTCTTC
CDR3: CASANSGDRPNEQFF

V: TRBV29-1
J: TRBJ2-7
D: NA
size: NA
length: 13
DNA: TGCAGCGTTAGGGACACGACGTCCTACGAGCAGTACTTC
CDR3: CSVRDTTSYEQYF

V: TRBV5-6
J: TRBJ2-1
D: TRBD2
size: NA
length: 15
DNA: TGTGCCAGCAGCTTCTGGACTAGCCCCGGCAATGAGCAGTTCTTC
CDR3: CASSFWTSPGNEQFF

V: TRBV27
J: TRBJ1-1
D: NA
size: NA
length: 14
DNA: TGTGCCAGCAGTTATAAGGCAGGGGCGGTTGAAGCTTTCTTT
CDR3: CASSYKAGAVEAFF

V: TRBV30
J: TRBJ1-2
D: NA
size: NA
length: 14
DNA: TGTGCCTGGAGTGTAGTCGGGGGGCCTGGAGGCTACACCTTC
CDR3: CAWSVVGGPGGYTF

V: TRBV27
J: TRBJ2-3
D: NA
size: NA
length: 14
DNA: TGTGCCAGCAGCCGGAAGGGCGGCCCAGATACGCAGTATTTT
CDR3: CASSRKGGPDTQYF

V: TRBV28
J: TRBJ2-1
D: TRBD2
size: NA
length: 16
DNA: TGTGCCAGCAGTTTCGGACTAGCGCGAACGTACAATGAGCAGTTCTTC
CDR3: CASSFGLARTYNEQFF

V: TRBV5-1
J: TRBJ1-6
D: NA
size: NA
length: 13
DNA: TGCGCCAGCTCCCCCGGGGGGAGTTCACCCCTCCACTTT
CDR3: CASSPGGSSPLHF

V: TRBV6-5
J: TRBJ1-3
D: NA
size: NA
length: 18
DNA: TGTGCCAGCAGTTACGAGTCCCTGGGGGACCTCCTTGGAAACACCATATATTTT
CDR3: CASSYESLGDLLGNTIYF

V: TRBV5-1
J: TRBJ2-7
D: NA
size: few
length: 15
DNA: TGCGCCAGCAAACCGGAGGTCCGCTTAGATCACGAGCAGTACTTC
CDR3: CASKPEVRLDHEQYF

V: TRBV28
J: TRBJ1-1
D: TRBD1
size: NA
length: 15
DNA: TGTGCCAGCAGGGGGACAGGGAGTTTGAACACTGAAGCTTTCTTT
CDR3: CASRGTGSLNTEAFF

V: TRBV27
J: TRBJ2-7
D: TRBD2
size: once
length: 12
DNA: TGTGCCAGCATTAGCGGGAGGTACGAGCAGTACTTC
CDR3: CASISGRYEQYF

V: TRBV7-6
J: TRBJ2-1
D: TRBD2
size: NA
length: 16
DNA: TGTGCCAGCAGCTTGGGGACTAGCGGAACCTACAATGAGCAGTTCTTC
CDR3: CASSLGTSGTYNEQFF

V: TRBV7-9
J: TRBJ1-1
D: NA
size: NA
length: 16
DNA: TGTGCCAGCAGCTTAGGGGACCCGACGACAAGGACTGAAGCTTTCTTT
CDR3: CASSLGDPTTRTEAFF

V: TRBV10-3
J: TRBJ1-4
D: NA
size: NA
length: 12
DNA: TGTGCCCCGTCCAGGGGTAATGAAAAACTGTTTTTT
CDR3: CAPSRGNEKLFF